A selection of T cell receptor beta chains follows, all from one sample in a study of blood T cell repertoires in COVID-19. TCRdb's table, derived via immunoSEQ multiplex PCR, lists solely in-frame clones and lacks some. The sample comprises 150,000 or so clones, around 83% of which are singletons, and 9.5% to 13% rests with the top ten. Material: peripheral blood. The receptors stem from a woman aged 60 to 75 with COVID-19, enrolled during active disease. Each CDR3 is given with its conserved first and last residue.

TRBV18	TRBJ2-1	CASSPMTSGRGGYNEQFF
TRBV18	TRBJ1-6	CASSSRQADYSPLHF
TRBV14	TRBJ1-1	CASSLRTGGLNTEAFF
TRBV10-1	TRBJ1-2	CASKEGYGYTF
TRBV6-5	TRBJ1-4	CASSRDRGVEKLFF
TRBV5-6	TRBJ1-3	CASSLRGQVLGNTIYF
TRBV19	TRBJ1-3	CASSTRGGENTIYF
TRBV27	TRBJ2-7	CASSLMADYEQYF
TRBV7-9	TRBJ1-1	CASSEGMNTEAFF
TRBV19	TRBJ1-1	CASSAYRDLPEAFF
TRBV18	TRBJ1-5	CASSPPYSNQPQHF
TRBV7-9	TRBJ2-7	CASSHWTSGAYEQYF
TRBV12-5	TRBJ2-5	CASAFTFQGIGETQYF
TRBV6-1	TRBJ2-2	CASSDLHLTGELFF
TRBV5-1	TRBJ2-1	CASSGGRAGANEQFF
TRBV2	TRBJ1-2	CASSELGQGASGYTF
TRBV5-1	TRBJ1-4	CASSLGTPLGEKLFF